The subject of this entry is one TCR beta chain. Its specific antigen is unknown. It has no much larger one-base neighbor in the sample; base qualities were not kept. The cohort comprised 710 or so healthy bone marrow donors. All cohort members were sampled while nominally healthy, although unrecorded immune exposures were likely present. The donor was CMV seropositive and was included in the group of 250 to 350 seropositive cohort members. Each donor provided a peripheral blood sample, and peripheral blood mononuclear cells were used for TCR beta sequencing. The Qiagen DNeasy Blood Extraction Kit was used to extract genomic DNA from the blood cell samples. The entry originates in a study of cytomegalovirus exposure and HLA in healthy donors (dated by TCRdb to between 2016 and 2019). With respect to the entire study: According to an earlier analysis of 587 of the donors, about 170 million T cells yielded over 100 million unique TCR beta sequences and around 280 Gb of sequence data. An early release that covered fewer than 800 HLA-typed donors contained approximately 300 gigabases of sequencing data and about 84 million unique TCR sequences. The genetic ancestry cluster associated with self-reported Caucasian donors included 80% to 90% of the 398 genotyped donors. The aim of the study was to test whether cataloging public T cell receptors could identify signatures of past pathogen exposure. Using immunosequencing, the study profiled T cell repertoires from 666 subjects and related those repertoires to cytomegalovirus serostatus. A separate validation cohort of about 110 different subjects was used in addition to the 666-subject first cohort. The study combined high-throughput TCR immunosequencing, statistical association of individual TCRs with disease status, and machine learning to predict cytomegalovirus infection status. To study patterns of TCR occurrence, a later analysis re-analyzed previously published TCR beta repertoires from several hundred donors and added high-resolution HLA genotyping. Rather than drawing on any new phenotypic data, the later analysis identified candidate immune exposures from TCR beta sequences and the way those sequences occurred across donors. An earlier analysis of 587 of the donors applied high-throughput TCR beta sequencing to assess whether each TCR beta V gene segment acted as functional or pseudogenic. Alongside the repertoire data, information on donor age, sex, ethnicity and CMV serostatus was compiled. Genome-wide SNP genotypes for about 55% of the 666 donors were used in a later genetic analysis, which treated that subset as a discovery cohort. Every discovery cohort repertoire had been produced on one sequencing platform. Class I and class II HLA loci were covered by the typing at four-digit resolution. Typing coverage differed by locus: A, B, C, DRB1 and DQB1 were typed in roughly 620-640 donors, DQA1 in 500 to 550, DPA1 in over 600, and DPB1 in 450 to 480. Because of strong linkage in the cohort, a few DR-DQ haplotypes were treated as single units for association and clustering. Across roughly 420 genotyped donors of the cohort, an average of approximately 240,000 unique TCR beta nucleotide sequences per donor were sequenced, and approximately 19% of those sequences were non-productive. General conclusions and limits of the study: Specific HLA alleles were associated with over 15,000 TCR beta sequences at a false discovery rate of 0.05 in a later analysis. According to a later analysis, most CMV-associated TCR beta chains appeared to be HLA-restricted, and the HLA associations seemed to be driven largely by CMV exposure. A later analysis reported that several top co-occurrence clusters appeared linked to parvovirus B19, influenza, CMV and Epstein-Barr virus. Across donors, most TCR sequences were observed very rarely, whereas some public TCRs were present in many individuals. An association between a missense DCLRE1C variant and V-gene and J-gene trimming of TCR beta chains was found in a later genetic analysis and replicated in an independent cohort. A few of the identified cytomegalovirus-associated TCR beta chains were confirmed in vitro to be specific for cytomegalovirus antigens. According to a later analysis, TCR association rates differed among HLA loci, with DRB1 alleles showing the most associated TCRs and HLA-C alleles showing the fewest. Because HLA typing was missing for some donors at each locus, association tests included only the typed subset. Assigning TCR associations to individual alleles was difficult when HLA alleles, especially DR and DQ, strongly co-occurred. A further reported finding was that TCR beta sequences accurately predicted the HLA-A and HLA-B alleles for most subjects in the first cohort. Sequencing depth was assumed to be roughly uniform across donors in the presence/absence analyses, though that assumption may not hold. In the study, around 160 TCR beta chains were listed as associated with cytomegalovirus. In a later analysis, HLA-associated TCR beta chains were found to be more clonally expanded and to have lower generation probabilities than equally common non-associated chains. Compared with the 666-donor mean, donors in an Asian-associated ancestry cluster had fewer N-insertions in productive TCRs, according to a later genetic analysis. About 17 rarely observed V segments, including chromosome 9 orphons, were excluded from the earlier analysis of several hundred of the donors because counts were too low. The only immune exposure information available for the cohort was CMV serostatus. A cluster of highly shared sequence variants was judged likely to represent a technical artifact of the sequencing pipeline. Linkage disequilibrium might explain the correlated functional status among segregating V segments, but an unknown experimental factor could not be ruled out. It was suggested by the authors that the approach could potentially be generalized to other disease states and immunological phenotypes. Cytomegalovirus status was reported to be diagnosed by the classifier with high specificity and sensitivity in both the original and validation cohorts. An earlier analysis of 450 to 750 of the donors showed that most TCR beta V segments appeared in productive rearrangements either about 87% or about 30% of the time, which broadly matched IMGT annotations. The cohort was sequenced for TCR beta chains only, and without alpha or paired-chain data the features that could be detected were limited.

Library prep was done by the immunoSEQ multiplex PCR assay. The multiplex PCR relied on a mix of 60 forward primers for TCR Vbeta segments and 13 reverse primers for TCR Jbeta segments. Amplification of the CDR3 region of rearranged TCR beta genes was performed with a multiplex PCR assay on genomic DNA. Amplified TCR beta libraries were sequenced as 87-base-pair reads on the Illumina HiSeq System. As for how the authors treated the data: In a later analysis, tens of millions of unique TCR beta chains were counted across the roughly 700 repertoires, and some 10 million of these chains were shared by at least two donors. Raw reads were error-corrected and collapsed into unique sequences with a nearest-neighbor algorithm that merged closely related sequences to remove PCR and sequencing errors. CDR3 sequences were aligned to IMGT reference sequences to assign V, D and J gene segments. For a sequence to be retained, at least a six-nucleotide match to both a V gene segment and a J gene segment was required. Rearrangements were called productive when the CDR3 lacked stop codons and stayed in frame with V and J; all others were non-productive. Following IMGT convention, CDR3 was defined as the stretch from the second conserved V-encoded cysteine to the conserved J-encoded phenylalanine. In an earlier analysis of 500 to 650 of the donors, sequences lacking an unambiguous match to a single V gene segment were excluded. In an earlier analysis of a few hundred of the donors, a V segment was called functional when productive rearrangements were above 56.7%, and segregating when the standard deviation between donors exceeded 5%. A statistical classification framework was developed to diagnose cytomegalovirus status using the catalog of TCR beta chain sequences. In a later analysis, TCR nucleotide sequences were compared against IMGT/GENE-DB human TR gene sequences so that V and J genes could be assigned. The TCRdist pipeline was used in a later analysis to assign CDR3 sequences and most-parsimonious VDJ recombination scenarios. A later analysis defined each TCR beta chain by its CDR3 amino acid sequence plus V-gene family, and excluded reads lacking a unique V-gene family. To address suspected cross-contamination and a sequencing artifact, a later analysis removed under 600 highly shared, low-generation-probability nucleotide sequences. In a later analysis, a clonal expansion index was calculated for each public chain from normalized within-repertoire ranks of inferred template counts. In a later analysis, generation probabilities were computed with a VDJ recombination model fitted to out-of-frame rearrangements, and the resulting probabilities were checked against IGoR. Hypergeometric tests were used in a later analysis to score TCR-TCR, TCR-HLA and TCR-CMV co-occurrence, with a repertoire-size bias correction applied to the TCR pairs. To estimate false discovery rates, a later analysis permuted the HLA or CMV assignments 20 times. A later analysis grouped co-occurring TCRs with DBSCAN, adding TCRdist sequence similarity when clustering within HLA-allele-positive subsets. For co-occurrence clustering, repertoires with fewer than 30,000 or more than 120,000 public chains were excluded, along with several repertoires with anomalous nucleotide sharing. Sourced from immuneACCESS, this table was stored by TCRdb with only in-frame sequences that have V and J called. A share of the clones is absent; for the studies checked, an unresolved V gene accounts for under half, and the remainder has no known explanation. The V and J calls and clone size are taken from that table; D and trimming were inferred from the DNA. Across this sample there are about 180,000 clones, with over 70% seen only once. Approximately 3.4% of the sample is taken by the ten largest.

The sequence derives from a woman between 50 and 59 years old in good health and CMV-seropositive. Sequencing was carried out using PBMCs.

CDR3 reads: CASSGGQGGTDTQYF. The DNA sequence is as follows: TGTGCCAGCAGCGGGGGACAGGGGGGAACAGATACGCAGTATTTT. The chain couples TRBV9 to TRBJ2-3, and 11 bases in between align with TRBD1. The V end gives up 3 bases and the J end 3 bases, leaving 3 bases in the junction not matched to a gene. The germline V gene gives CDR1 as SGDLS and CDR2 as YYNGEE. The CDR3 goes from the cysteine to the phenylalanine over 15 residues. The sequence is cut down to CDR3 DNA, 45 bases in frame from base 1.